The 32 T cell receptor beta chains given below trace back to one sample, sequenced in a study of blood T cell repertoires in COVID-19. Here immunoSEQ multiplex PCR was the method, and the copy in TCRdb shows in-frame clones only, minus some. Of over 55,000 clones in the sample, around 87% are singletons; the top ten hold roughly 5.2%. The sequenced material came from peripheral blood. All receptors derive from a man aged 50 to 59 with active COVID-19.

The gene calls are TRBV7-8 and TRBJ2-1; TRBD2 is a possible D gene (5 bases). Between the trimmed V and J ends, which lost 5 bases and 16 bases, there was a span of 18 bases. Looked up from germline, CDR1 is SGHVS and CDR2 is FQNEAQ. This CDR3 spans 12 amino acids. The CDR3 DNA is TGTGCCAGCAGCGGTCGGACGGGGTTTCTTTTCTTC. It translates to CASSGRTGFLFF.

This clone was observed a single time. The gene calls are TRBV12-3 or TRBV12-4 and TRBJ2-7, with no clear D. V shed 5 bases and J shed 3 bases, with 5 bases lying between them. CDR3 size: 11 residues. CDR3 amino acids: CASSRFYEQYF. CDR3 nucleotide sequence: TGTGCCAGCAGTCGTTTCTACGAGCAGTACTTC.

V usage is TRBV30 and J usage is TRBJ2-3; tentatively, D is TRBD1 (5 bases). From germline, CDR1 is GTSNPN and CDR2 SVGIG (reference sequence). Trimming left V 4 bases short and J 2 bases short, with 13 bases between. CDR3 size: 14 residues. The CDR3 region has the DNA TGTGCCTGGATGACCCAGGGATTCACAGATACGCAGTATTTT. It encodes CAWMTQGFTDTQYF.

The chain joins TRBV5-8 to TRBJ1-1, with D unresolved. The CDR3 extends over 15 amino acids. V lost 3 bases, J lost 1 base, and 13 bases lay in between. Germline assignment: CDR1 SGHTS and CDR2 YDEGEE. CDR3 residues: CASSSSGLWNTEAFF. CDR3 DNA: TGTGCCAGCAGCTCGTCAGGTCTATGGAACACTGAAGCTTTCTTT.

The chain carries TRBV5-1 and TRBJ1-1, with a weak D call TRBD1 (5 bases). Germline V gene data show CDR1 as SGHRS and CDR2 as YFSETQ. V lost 4 bases and J 1 base, leaving 14 bases between the germline ends. This CDR3 has 15 amino acids. The CDR3 spells CASSVAGNPNTEAFF. DNA for the CDR3: TGCGCCAGCAGCGTGGCAGGGAACCCGAACACTGAAGCTTTCTTT.

This chain connects TRBV3-1 (or the pseudogene TRBV3-2) to TRBJ2-5; D perhaps matches TRBD2 (6 bases). The CDR3 spans 15 residues. The V end was cut by 1 base, the J end by 5 bases, with 14 bases between. Germline V lookup: CDR1 LGHDT, CDR2 YNNKEL (reference sequence). The CDR3 DNA reads as TGTGCCAGCAGCCAAGGAGGAGGGCACGGGGAGACCCAGTACTTC. Its protein is CASSQGGGHGETQYF.

J is TRBJ2-1 and V is TRBV6-2 or TRBV6-3, with D perhaps TRBD1 (5 bases). The V gene lost 3 bases and the J gene lost 0 bases, with 21 bases spanning the gap. Germline CDR1 reads MNHEY; CDR2 reads SVGEGT. The CDR3 is 19 amino acids. The CDR3: CASSYNPREDHSSYNEQFF. CDR3 bases: TGTGCCAGCAGTTATAACCCCAGGGAAGACCATAGCTCCTACAATGAGCAGTTCTTC.

This clone was observed a handful of times. The chain recombines TRBV7-3 with TRBJ1-1; tentative D call: TRBD1 (5 bases). This CDR3 comprises 13 residues. V lost 5 bases and J 5 bases, leaving 12 bases between the germline ends. In germline, CDR1 is SGHTA, CDR2 FQGTGA. CDR3 sequence (DNA): TGTGCCAGCAGCCCGTTTGGGGGGACTGAAGCTTTCTTT. Its translation is CASSPFGGTEAFF.

J is TRBJ1-1 and V is TRBV19; D is ambiguous. The CDR3 runs 14 residues. Trimming removed 4 bases at V and 1 base at J, with 10 bases between. Per the germline V gene, CDR1 is LNHDA and CDR2 is SQIVND (reference sequence). The CDR3: CASSTQISNTEAFF. CDR3 nucleotides: TGTGCCAGTAGTACACAGATTTCGAACACTGAAGCTTTCTTT.

This clone was recorded once. The chain couples TRBV28 to TRBJ2-2; tentative D call: TRBD1 (6 bases). Germline CDR1 is MDHEN and CDR2 is SYDVKM. The CDR3 consists of 14 residues. V lost 5 bases to trimming and J lost 0 bases, with 7 bases between them. Written as DNA, the CDR3 is TGTGCCAGCAGTAGGACAGCGAACACCGGGGAGCTGTTTTTT. Translation: CASSRTANTGELFF.

The chain employs TRBV19 and TRBJ1-1, with D hard to call. This CDR3 contains 14 residues. V shed 1 base and J shed 1 base, with 7 bases lying between them. Germline CDR1 is LNHDA and CDR2 is SQIVND (reference sequence). In DNA form, the CDR3 reads TGTGCCAGTAGTATAGGCCACAGGAACACTGAAGCTTTCTTT. It specifies CASSIGHRNTEAFF.

This sequence joins TRBV7-2 and TRBJ1-1, with D possibly matching TRBD1 (6 bases). Per germline, CDR1 SGHTA and CDR2 FQGNSA. V lost 5 bases, J lost 1 base, and 17 bases lay in between. The CDR3 has 16 amino acids. The CDR3 bases are TGTGCCAGCAGCCCCGTCAGGCCGGGACAGAACACTGAAGCTTTCTTT. Protein sequence: CASSPVRPGQNTEAFF.

This clone is labeled medium-sized. The chain is built from TRBV5-5 and TRBJ2-1; no clear D gene. CDR1 and CDR2 from the germline V gene are SGHKS and YYEKEE (reference sequence). V lost 0 bases and J lost 7, with 14 bases in between. The CDR3 length is 15 residues. CDR3 region: CASSLDTGSWNEQFF. Here the CDR3 DNA reads TGTGCCAGCAGCTTGGATACGGGTTCGTGGAATGAGCAGTTCTTC. The full variable domain, rest sourced from reference TRBV5-5 and TRBJ2-1, is DAGVTQSPTHLIKTRGQQVTLRCSPISGHKSVSWYQQVLGQGPQFIFQYYEKEERGRGNFPDRFSARQFPNYSSELNVNALLLGDSALYLCASSLDTGSWNEQFFGPGTRLTVL.

The chain recombines TRBV5-1 with TRBJ1-3; 9 bases line up with TRBD1. The CDR3 runs to 17 residues. Germline CDR1 is SGHRS and CDR2 is YFSETQ. With 0 bases clipped from V and 0 bases from J, the junction kept 4 bases outside the gene matches. The DNA for the CDR3 is TGCGCCAGCAGCTTGGAAGGGACAGGGCGCTCTGGAAACACCATATATTTT. Translating gives CASSLEGTGRSGNTIYF.

The chain couples TRBV4-2 to TRBJ1-5; possible D gene TRBD1, 6 bases. Germline V CDR1 and CDR2: LGHNA, YNFKEQ. The CDR3 is 14 residues long. V was shortened by 4 bases and J by 3 bases, with 10 bases between the two germline ends. The CDR3 nucleotides are TGTGCCAGCAGCCCAGGGGTGTCCAATCAGCCCCAGCATTTT. Protein sequence: CASSPGVSNQPQHF.

Only a few counts were recorded for this clone. The chain recombines TRBV5-1 with TRBJ1-6, with a possible D match to TRBD1 (5 bases). Trimming took off 3 bases at V and 10 bases at J, with 20 bases between the two ends. The germline V gene encodes CDR1 SGHRS and CDR2 YFSETQ. This CDR3 has 16 residues. Here the CDR3 DNA reads TGCGCCAGCAGCTCTCATGCGGGGGTTCGGGAATCACCCCTCCACTTT. Its translation is CASSSHAGVRESPLHF.

In this sample, this clone turned up a few times. The chain links TRBV6-2 or TRBV6-3 to TRBJ1-5; D unclear. CDR3 size: 19 residues. The V gene lost 5 bases and the J gene lost 1 base, with 24 bases spanning the gap. Germline CDR1 and CDR2: MNHEY and SVGEGT. The CDR3 coding sequence is TGTGCCAGCAGTCGCTCAGATCTTTCGGGAGTGGGAAGCAATCAGCCCCAGCATTTT. Translation gives CASSRSDLSGVGSNQPQHF.

This CDR3 is CTSSQDSRQAKVRQPQHF. The CDR3 nucleotides read TGCACCAGCAGCCAAGACTCCAGGCAGGCGAAAGTTAGACAGCCCCAGCATTTT. V is TRBV1 and J is TRBJ1-5; the table assigns TRBD1, which was not confirmed against the DNA. TRBV1 is reported as a pseudogene. The CDR3 extends over 18 amino acids.

The chain has TRBV10-3 and TRBJ1-5; D gene unclear. Trimming stripped 2 bases from V and 3 bases from J, with 8 bases between. The CDR3 loop spans 14 amino acids. CDR1 is ENHRY and CDR2 is SYGVKD in the germline V gene. CDR3 in DNA: TGTGCCATCAGTGAGGGCAGGCCCAATCAGCCCCAGCATTTT. It specifies CAISEGRPNQPQHF.

This chain uses TRBV11-2 with TRBJ2-1, with 10 bases that match TRBD1. The CDR3 extends over 15 amino acids. CDR1 is SGHAT and CDR2 is FQNNGV in the germline V gene. J lost 4 bases, V lost 4 bases, and 4 bases had no gene match. The CDR3 sequence: CASSSDRGLYNEQFF. The CDR3, as DNA: TGTGCCAGCAGCTCCGACAGGGGGCTTTACAATGAGCAGTTCTTC.

This clone was found once. The chain's CDR3 is CATSRPGQSRYGYTF. The CDR3 nucleotides are TGTGCCACCAGCAGACCGGGACAGTCACGGTATGGCTACACCTTC. The gene calls are TRBV15 and TRBJ1-2; 7 bases agree with TRBD1. V dropped 2 bases and J dropped 5; count of bases not matched to a gene: 8. Looked up from germline, CDR1 is LNHNV and CDR2 is YYDKDF (reference sequence). This CDR3 comprises 15 residues.

The chain links TRBV7-9 to TRBJ2-7; 9 positions agree with TRBD1. CDR3 length: 15 amino acids. The junction had 7 bases not matched to a gene; V was cut back by 4 bases and J by 3 bases. In germline, CDR1 is SEHNR, CDR2 FQNEAQ (reference sequence). CDR3 in DNA: TGTGCCAGCAGCTCCTACCCGACAGGGGGCTACGAGCAGTACTTC. This codes for CASSSYPTGGYEQYF.

This sequence joins TRBV19 and TRBJ1-2, with D perhaps matching TRBD1 (5 bases). This CDR3 region has 13 residues. Looked up from germline, CDR1 is LNHDA and CDR2 is SQIVND (reference sequence). Trimming removed 10 bases at V and 4 bases at J, with 16 bases between. CDR3: CATKGPGSYGYTF. The CDR3 nucleotides read TGTGCCACCAAGGGGCCAGGAAGCTATGGCTACACCTTC.

V usage is TRBV7-2 and J usage is TRBJ2-5, with 10 nucleotides matching TRBD2. The junction had 8 bases not matched to a gene; V was cut back by 5 bases and J by 5 bases. The CDR3 is made up of 15 amino acids. Germline V CDR1 and CDR2: SGHTA, FQGNSA. Here the CDR3 reads CASSAASGSGETQYF. The CDR3 DNA reads as TGTGCCAGCAGCGCCGCTAGCGGGAGTGGCGAGACCCAGTACTTC.

The chain combines TRBV27 with TRBJ1-1, with D possibly TRBD1 on 5 matching bases. V lost 5 bases and J lost 2, with 12 bases in between. Germline lookup yields CDR1 MNHEY and CDR2 SMNVEV (reference sequence). This CDR3 is built from 14 residues. DNA for the CDR3: TGTGCCAGCAGTCATGGGACTTCTAACACTGAAGCTTTCTTT. Translation gives CASSHGTSNTEAFF.

This clone was seen more than once but under ten times. The chain is built from TRBV2 and TRBJ1-5; 7 nucleotides line up with TRBD1. The V segment lost 3 bases and the J segment 2 bases; nucleotides outside the gene matches: 7. Germline CDR1 reads SNHLY; CDR2 reads FYNNEI. The CDR3 is 16 residues long. CDR3 sequence: CASSENSGQGNQPQHF. The CDR3 nucleotides read TGTGCCAGCAGTGAGAATTCAGGACAGGGCAATCAGCCCCAGCATTTT.

This clone was found once. V and J are TRBV11-2 and TRBJ1-4; D may be TRBD1 (5 bases). CDR3 length equals 12 residues. Germline V gene sequence: CDR1 SGHAT, CDR2 FQNNGV. Trimming shortened V by 5 bases and J by 10 bases, and 11 bases separated the two germline ends. CDR3 in DNA: TGTGCCAGCAGCAACGACAGATCAAAACTGTTTTTT. Amino acid sequence: CASSNDRSKLFF.

This sequence joins TRBV6-5 and TRBJ1-1, with D possibly TRBD1 on 5 matching bases. This CDR3 has 13 residues. CDR1 MNHEY and CDR2 SVGAGI come from the germline V gene. V was cut by 6 bases and J by 4 bases, with 12 bases left in between. DNA for the CDR3: TGTGCCAGCAGGCTGGGGCAGGCCACTGAAGCTTTCTTT. Its translation: CASRLGQATEAFF.

A single count supports this clone. The gene calls are TRBV9 and TRBJ2-5, with a possible D match to TRBD2 (5 bases). The germline CDR1 and CDR2 sequences are SGDLS and YYNGEE. Trimming removed 6 bases at V and 4 bases at J, with 19 bases between. This CDR3 spans 15 amino acids. The chain's CDR3 is CASTSGLGGRETQYF. As DNA, the CDR3 is TGTGCCAGCACCTCCGGGCTAGGAGGACGAGAGACCCAGTACTTC.

The V and J genes are TRBV7-9 and TRBJ1-1; 9 bases agree with TRBD1. Germline CDR1 and CDR2: SEHNR and FQNEAQ (reference sequence). The CDR3 consists of 15 residues. The J segment lost 3 bases and the V segment lost 5 bases, leaving 7 bases of the junction unmatched. Written as DNA, the CDR3 is TGTGCCAGCAGCCCGAAGGGACAGGGCGACACTGAAGCTTTCTTT. Translated: CASSPKGQGDTEAFF. The full variable domain, its missing parts supplied by reference TRBV7-9 and TRBJ1-1, is DTGVSQNPRHKITKRGQNVTFRCDPISEHNRLYWYRQTLGQGPEFLTYFQNEAQLEKSRLLSDRFSAERPKGSFSTLEIQRTEQGDSAMYLCASSPKGQGDTEAFFGQGTRLTVV.

V gene TRBV7-2 combines with J gene TRBJ1-1; 11 bases agree with TRBD1. The trim removed 6 bases at V and 5 bases at J, leaving 11 bases unmatched. In germline, CDR1 is SGHTA, CDR2 FQGNSA. This CDR3 has 16 amino acids. This chain's CDR3 is CASRHWTGGSGTEAFF. The CDR3 DNA reads as TGTGCCAGCAGACACTGGACAGGGGGCTCAGGGACTGAAGCTTTCTTT.

The chain couples TRBV10-1 to TRBJ2-7, with D tentatively TRBD2 (6 bases). This CDR3 spans 15 amino acids. Trimming shortened V by 0 bases and J by 3 bases, and 12 bases separated the two germline ends. Germline values: CDR1 WNHNN, CDR2 SYGVQD (reference sequence). The chain's CDR3 is CASSESLAEGYEQYF. The CDR3 DNA reads as TGCGCCAGCAGTGAGTCTCTGGCGGAGGGCTACGAGCAGTACTTC.